What follows are 2 T cell receptor beta chains derived from one specimen sequenced in a study of metastatic and nonmetastatic thyroid tumors. There were no patients who had received any treatment before thyroid surgery. Via MiXCR, TCRdb re-called the PCR reads. The data show 25,000 to 30,000 clones, roughly 25% seen once. The sample consisted of blood. These receptors originate from a female donor with papillary thyroid cancer or a benign thyroid nodule (not recorded which). Some clones in this sample may be carry-over from other donors' samples.

The chain recombines TRBV5-1 with TRBJ2-7; TRBD2 agrees at 7 bases. Per the germline V gene, CDR1 is SGHRS and CDR2 is YFSETQ. The CDR3 runs to 15 residues. The junction had 10 bases not matched to a gene; V was cut back by 3 bases and J by 4 bases. The CDR3 bases are TGCGCCAGCAGCTCGGGGGGAGTCTTGGGGTACGAGCAGTACTTC. This codes for CASSSGGVLGYEQYF.

Concerning this clone: At one of its ends the junction is not consistent with the germline gene, which may arise from a read error. The sample has other DNA sequences that encode this CDR3 too. The chain uses TRBV5-1 and TRBJ2-3; TRBD2 is a possible D gene (5 bases). CDR1 is SGHRS and CDR2 is YFSETQ in the germline V gene. This CDR3 spans 15 amino acids. The CDR3 reads CASSLGAGAPDTQYF. In nucleotides, the CDR3 is TGCGCCAGCAGCTTGGGGGCGGGTGCACCAGATACACAGTATTTT. Based on the CDR3 plus reference TRBV5-1 and TRBJ2-3, the full variable domain is KAGVTQTPRYLIKTRGQQVTLSCSPISGHRSVSWYQQTPGQGLQFLFEYFSETQRNKGNFPGRFSGRQFSNSRSEMNVSTLELGDSALYLCASSLGAGAPDTQYFGPGTRLTVL.